The 5 T cell receptor beta chains reported below all come from one sample, sequenced in a study of blood T cell repertoires in COVID-19. Some clones are missing from TCRdb's copy, which holds only in-frame ones; the method was immunoSEQ multiplex PCR. The sample holds over 35,000 clones, about 79% seen once. Sequenced: peripheral blood. The receptors were gathered from a human donor with acute or convalescent COVID-19. The donor label of this sample is uncertain.

This clone came up a few times. This sequence joins TRBV7-9 and TRBJ1-4, with a possible D match to TRBD1 (6 bases). CDR1 and CDR2 (germline): SEHNR, FQNEAQ (reference sequence). Trimming took 5 bases from V and 7 from J, leaving 14 bases between them. The CDR3 spans 14 residues. CDR3 amino acids: CASSPTGRLEKLFF. As DNA, the CDR3 is TGTGCCAGCAGCCCGACAGGAAGGCTTGAAAAACTGTTTTTT.

The chain joins TRBV6-2 or TRBV6-3 to TRBJ1-5; TRBD1 matches at 8 bases. Looked up from germline, CDR1 is MNHEY and CDR2 is SVGEGT. The ends lost 4 bases at V and 0 bases at J; junction bases unmatched: 11. The length of the CDR3 is 18 residues. CDR3 DNA: TGTGCCAGCAGTTGGACAGGGAGGTCATCGTATAGCAATCAGCCCCAGCATTTT. This codes for CASSWTGRSSYSNQPQHF.

The chain uses TRBV10-1 and TRBJ1-1; TRBD1 aligns across 8 bases. Germline V gene data show CDR1 as WNHNN and CDR2 as SYGVQD (reference sequence). The CDR3 totals 14 residues. V trimming: 8 bases; J trimming: 1 base; junction bases outside the gene matches: 6. The CDR3 bases are TGCGCCAGCGAAGCAGGGGGCAAGAACACTGAAGCTTTCTTT. Translated: CASEAGGKNTEAFF.

The chain couples TRBV30 to TRBJ1-2; D is unresolved. Germline values: CDR1 GTSNPN, CDR2 SVGIG (reference sequence). CDR3 size: 13 residues. Between the trimmed V and J ends, which lost 4 bases and 6 bases, there was a span of 15 bases. CDR3 nucleotide sequence: TGTGCCTGGACCGCGAGCTCGAGGCATGGCTACACCTTC. Amino acid sequence: CAWTASSRHGYTF.

This chain joins TRBV28 and TRBJ1-1; D not certain. V shed 4 bases and J shed 5 bases, with 14 bases lying between them. Germline CDR1 is MDHEN and CDR2 is SYDVKM. CDR3 length: 14 amino acids. The CDR3 DNA sequence: TGTGCCAGCAGTTCCAATACGGGGTATACTGAAGCTTTCTTT. Its protein product is CASSSNTGYTEAFF.